Listed below are T cell receptor beta chains from one sample, sequenced in a study of cytomegalovirus exposure and HLA in healthy donors. Generated by immunoSEQ multiplex PCR, the TCRdb table keeps only in-frame clones and is missing some. This table has about 55,000 clones, around nine tenths appearing once. Sequenced sample: PBMCs. The receptors were sampled from a man in his late teens or twenties in good health and CMV-seronegative. Both conserved end residues are part of each CDR3. Each record gives: V gene, J gene, D gene, clone size, CDR3 length, CDR3 DNA, CDR3 protein. A D gene is named only where the DNA matches it firmly. For some rows the clone size is stated as once, few or many, or as a class when expanded; others skip it.

V gene: TRBV27
J gene: TRBJ2-3
D gene: .
clone size: .
CDR3 length: 18
CDR3 DNA: TGTGCCAGCAGTTCCCCCTGGGCAGGGTCCCCCTCCACAGATACGCAGTATTTT
CDR3 protein: CASSSPWAGSPSTDTQYF

V gene: TRBV5-1
J gene: TRBJ2-2
D gene: TRBD2
clone size: .
CDR3 length: 18
CDR3 DNA: TGCGCCAGCAGCTTCGTTAGCGGGAGAAACGCGAACACCGGGGAGCTGTTTTTT
CDR3 protein: CASSFVSGRNANTGELFF

V gene: TRBV19
J gene: TRBJ2-6
D gene: TRBD2
clone size: .
CDR3 length: 17
CDR3 DNA: TGTGCCAGTAGTGGACTAGCGGGAGTGGGTGGGGCCAACGTCCTGACTTTC
CDR3 protein: CASSGLAGVGGANVLTF

V gene: TRBV5-1
J gene: TRBJ2-7
D gene: TRBD1
clone size: .
CDR3 length: 15
CDR3 DNA: TGCGCCAGCAGCCCAGACCCGGGACAGCGTTACGAGCAGTACTTC
CDR3 protein: CASSPDPGQRYEQYF

V gene: TRBV2
J gene: TRBJ1-1
D gene: .
clone size: few
CDR3 length: 13
CDR3 DNA: TGTGCCAGCAGTGTTTGGGGGGGCACTGAAGCTTTCTTT
CDR3 protein: CASSVWGGTEAFF

V gene: TRBV6-1
J gene: TRBJ1-2
D gene: .
clone size: .
CDR3 length: 14
CDR3 DNA: TGTGCCAGCAGTGTCAACAGGGACTATTGGGGCTACACCTTC
CDR3 protein: CASSVNRDYWGYTF

V gene: TRBV9
J gene: TRBJ2-7
D gene: TRBD1
clone size: .
CDR3 length: 18
CDR3 DNA: TGTGCCAGCAGCTCGGATGAACCAACCGGGACAGGGGGCTACGAGCAGTACTTC
CDR3 protein: CASSSDEPTGTGGYEQYF

V gene: TRBV5-1
J gene: TRBJ2-1
D gene: TRBD2
clone size: .
CDR3 length: 15
CDR3 DNA: TGCGCCAGCAGATCTGGGGAGGGCCCCAGTTTCGAGCAGTTCTTC
CDR3 protein: CASRSGEGPSFEQFF

V gene: TRBV10-3
J gene: TRBJ1-1
D gene: .
clone size: .
CDR3 length: 13
CDR3 DNA: TGTGCCATCAGTGCAACAGGGAACACTGAAGCTTTCTTT
CDR3 protein: CAISATGNTEAFF

V gene: TRBV19
J gene: TRBJ2-7
D gene: TRBD2
clone size: once
CDR3 length: 13
CDR3 DNA: TGTGCCAGTAGTACTAGCGGCCCTTACGAGCAGTACTTC
CDR3 protein: CASSTSGPYEQYF

V gene: TRBV18
J gene: TRBJ1-4
D gene: .
clone size: .
CDR3 length: 13
CDR3 DNA: TGTGCCAGCTCCCGTGAAGAGAATGAAAAACTGTTTTTT
CDR3 protein: CASSREENEKLFF

V gene: TRBV6-6
J gene: TRBJ1-1
D gene: .
clone size: few
CDR3 length: 16
CDR3 DNA: TGTGCCAGCAGTTTTCTTACTCCAGGGTCTGGCACTGAAGCTTTCTTT
CDR3 protein: CASSFLTPGSGTEAFF

V gene: TRBV2
J gene: TRBJ1-2
D gene: .
clone size: .
CDR3 length: 12
CDR3 DNA: TGTGCCAGCAGTTACTCTAACTATGGCTACACCTTC
CDR3 protein: CASSYSNYGYTF

V gene: TRBV7-9
J gene: TRBJ2-7
D gene: TRBD1
clone size: .
CDR3 length: 15
CDR3 DNA: TGTGCCAGCGAACTCGGGACAGGGTTTTACGACGAGCAGTACTTC
CDR3 protein: CASELGTGFYDEQYF

V gene: TRBV6-6
J gene: TRBJ2-5
D gene: TRBD1
clone size: .
CDR3 length: 14
CDR3 DNA: TGTGCCAGCAGTTTAAAACAGGGGGGCTTGACCCAGTACTTC
CDR3 protein: CASSLKQGGLTQYF

V gene: TRBV9
J gene: TRBJ2-1
D gene: .
clone size: .
CDR3 length: 15
CDR3 DNA: TGTGCCAGCAGCGTAGAGACGAGGGAGATCAGGGAGCAGTTCTTC
CDR3 protein: CASSVETREIREQFF

V gene: TRBV27
J gene: TRBJ2-7
D gene: TRBD1
clone size: .
CDR3 length: 17
CDR3 DNA: TGTGCCAGCAGTCCCGCCGTAGGCCGGACAGGGTCTTACGAGCAGTACTTC
CDR3 protein: CASSPAVGRTGSYEQYF

V gene: TRBV28
J gene: TRBJ2-7
D gene: TRBD1
clone size: .
CDR3 length: 15
CDR3 DNA: TGTGCCAGCACCACGGGGGGACAGGGTCGTAACGAGCAGTACTTC
CDR3 protein: CASTTGGQGRNEQYF

V gene: TRBV10-2
J gene: TRBJ1-2
D gene: TRBD1
clone size: once
CDR3 length: 16
CDR3 DNA: TGCGCCAGCAGTGAGTCGGCTCGGGGGACAGGGTATGGCTACACCTTC
CDR3 protein: CASSESARGTGYGYTF

V gene: TRBV15
J gene: TRBJ1-5
D gene: TRBD1
clone size: .
CDR3 length: 15
CDR3 DNA: TGTGCCACCAGCAGAGACAGGGGGCGAGTACAGCCCCAGCATTTT
CDR3 protein: CATSRDRGRVQPQHF

V gene: TRBV6-5
J gene: TRBJ1-1
D gene: .
clone size: .
CDR3 length: 15
CDR3 DNA: TGTGCCAGCAGACCCTTCGACAGAGCGAACACTGAAGCTTTCTTT
CDR3 protein: CASRPFDRANTEAFF

V gene: TRBV5-4
J gene: TRBJ2-1
D gene: TRBD2
clone size: .
CDR3 length: 15
CDR3 DNA: TGTGCCAGCAGCTTGGGCGGGAGCGTGCTTAATGAGCAGTTCTTC
CDR3 protein: CASSLGGSVLNEQFF

V gene: TRBV7-2
J gene: TRBJ2-7
D gene: TRBD1
clone size: .
CDR3 length: 17
CDR3 DNA: TGTGCCAGCAGCTTCCTAATATTTGGACAGGGGAACTACGAGCAGTACTTC
CDR3 protein: CASSFLIFGQGNYEQYF

V gene: TRBV29-1
J gene: TRBJ2-6
D gene: TRBD1
clone size: .
CDR3 length: 15
CDR3 DNA: TGCAGCGTGTACACAGGGGCCTCTGGGGCCAACGTCCTGACTTTC
CDR3 protein: CSVYTGASGANVLTF

V gene: TRBV28
J gene: TRBJ2-4
D gene: .
clone size: .
CDR3 length: 13
CDR3 DNA: TGTGCCAGCAGTTTTTTGGGCTATAACATTCAGTACTTC
CDR3 protein: CASSFLGYNIQYF